Below, 17 T cell receptor beta chains from the same sample are listed, as sequenced in a study of blood T cell repertoires in COVID-19. TCRdb's copy holds only in-frame clones and misses some; the assay was immunoSEQ multiplex PCR. Here the sample spans roughly 260,000 clones, around 90% being singletons. Sequencing input: PBMCs or T cells enriched from blood (not recorded which). The receptor set was obtained from a woman aged 25 to 39 with acute COVID-19.

This chain uses TRBV18 with TRBJ1-2; TRBD1 matches at 8 bases. Germline V lookup: CDR1 KGHSH, CDR2 LQKENI. After removal of 4 bases from V and 4 bases from J, the junction contained 8 bases not matched to a gene. This CDR3 has 15 residues. The CDR3: CASSQTGQGGYGYTF. The CDR3 DNA reads TGTGCCAGCTCACAAACTGGACAGGGCGGCTATGGCTACACCTTC.

This clone has more than one count but fewer than ten. The CDR3 bases are TGTGCCAGCAGCCAAATGACAGGAAAGGGAAACACCATATATTTT. This codes for CASSQMTGKGNTIYF. This rearrangement joins TRBV7-9 to TRBJ1-3; D is possibly TRBD1 (6 bases). Germline CDR1 and CDR2: SEHNR and FQNEAQ (reference sequence). Trimming took 5 bases from V and 4 from J, leaving 15 bases between them. CDR3 length equals 15 residues.

This clone was seen only a few times. J is TRBJ1-2 and V is TRBV5-6, with 7 nucleotides matching TRBD1. J gave up 2 bases and V 4 bases, and 8 bases lay outside the gene matches. Germline CDR1 reads SGHDT; CDR2 reads YYEEEE. The CDR3 extends over 15 amino acids. The CDR3 sequence: CASSLRDRANYGYTF. CDR3 sequence (DNA): TGTGCCAGCAGCCTCCGGGACAGAGCCAACTATGGCTACACCTTC.

The rearrangement joins TRBV18 to TRBJ1-6; the D gene is possibly TRBD1 (6 bases). Trimming took 5 bases from V and 9 from J, leaving 14 bases between them. The CDR3 spans 14 residues. Per germline, CDR1 KGHSH and CDR2 LQKENI. The CDR3: CASSAAQGTSPLHF. The CDR3 DNA reads as TGTGCCAGCTCAGCCGCCCAGGGGACTTCACCCCTCCACTTT.

The chain couples TRBV3-1 (or the pseudogene TRBV3-2) to TRBJ2-7; D not certain. This CDR3 region has 12 residues. Germline assignment: CDR1 LGHDT and CDR2 YNNKEL (reference sequence). V shed 1 base and J shed 3 bases, with 4 bases lying between them. The CDR3 DNA is TGTGCCAGCAGCCAAGCCAGCTACGAGCAGTACTTC. The encoded protein is CASSQASYEQYF.

V gene TRBV5-4 combines with J gene TRBJ2-5, with D possibly being TRBD1 (6 bases). Trimming pared 2 bases from V and 5 bases from J, leaving 19 bases between. The CDR3 has 16 residues. Germline assignment: CDR1 SGHNT and CDR2 YYREEE (reference sequence). CDR3 nucleotide sequence: TGTGCCAGCAGCTTAGCCCCCAGACAGGCGGGCGAGACCCAGTACTTC. Translation gives CASSLAPRQAGETQYF.

This clone appeared once. The J gene is TRBJ1-1, the V gene TRBV7-2; D gene ambiguous. The CDR3 contains 15 residues. In germline, CDR1 is SGHTA, CDR2 FQGNSA. Deletions cut 0 bases from V and 2 bases from J, with 10 bases between. The CDR3 sequence: CASSLAGSTNTEAFF. The CDR3 DNA reads TGTGCCAGCAGCTTAGCGGGGAGTACAAACACTGAAGCTTTCTTT.

This chain uses TRBV19 with TRBJ2-7, with TRBD1 matching over 7 bases. The CDR3 covers 14 residues. Germline CDR1 is LNHDA and CDR2 is SQIVND (reference sequence). The V segment lost 5 bases and the J segment 2 bases; nucleotides outside the gene matches: 6. CDR3 in amino acids: CASSQGQGAYEQYF. The CDR3 nucleotides are TGTGCCAGTAGTCAGGGGCAGGGGGCCTACGAGCAGTACTTC.

This chain joins TRBV11-3 and TRBJ2-5, with a tentative D call TRBD2 (5 bases). Germline values: CDR1 SGHNT, CDR2 YENEEA. V was pared by 5 bases and J by 2 bases, with 9 bases between. The CDR3 runs 13 residues. CDR3 region: CASSNGIQETQYF. The CDR3 bases are TGTGCCAGCAGCAACGGGATTCAAGAGACCCAGTACTTC.

The sample holds one count of this clone. The rearrangement joins TRBV29-1 to TRBJ1-4; D gene unclear. V lost 6 bases, J lost 8 bases, and 13 bases lay in between. This CDR3 spans 12 amino acids. Germline values: CDR1 SQVTM, CDR2 ANQGSEA. CDR3 nucleotides: TGCAGCGTCTACCCGGTCCGGGAAAAACTGTTTTTT. This gives the protein CSVYPVREKLFF.

This clone has a single count. The chain is built from TRBV19 and TRBJ2-3, with 12 bases that match TRBD2. Germline trimming cut 6 bases from V and 3 bases from J; bases unmatched to any gene: 4. This CDR3 comprises 15 residues. The V gene's germline CDR1 is LNHDA and CDR2 SQIVND (reference sequence). This chain's CDR3 is CASRTSGGNTDTQYF. CDR3 sequence (DNA): TGTGCCAGTAGAACTAGCGGGGGGAATACAGATACGCAGTATTTT. Looking up the rest from reference TRBV19 and TRBJ2-3 gives the full variable domain: DGGITQSPKYLFRKEGQNVTLSCEQNLNHDAMYWYRQDPGQGLRLIYYSQIVNDFQKGDIAEGYSVSREKKESFPLTVTSAQKNPTAFYLCASRTSGGNTDTQYFGPGTRLTVL.

The chain recombines TRBV29-1 with TRBJ1-2; 7 nucleotides align to TRBD1. V dropped 7 bases and J dropped 6; count of bases not matched to a gene: 11. The CDR3 is 13 residues long. The germline gives CDR1 SQVTM, CDR2 ANQGSEA. This CDR3 is CSGSPGGSNGYTF. The CDR3, as DNA: TGCAGCGGTAGTCCAGGGGGATCTAATGGCTACACCTTC.

The chain has TRBV5-1 and TRBJ1-5; possible D gene TRBD1, 5 bases. Germline V CDR1 and CDR2: SGHRS, YFSETQ. This CDR3 contains 16 residues. Trimming stripped 2 bases from V and 3 bases from J, with 15 bases between. CDR3 sequence: CASSFFPRGNNQPQHF. CDR3 sequence (DNA): TGCGCCAGCAGCTTTTTCCCTCGGGGGAACAATCAGCCCCAGCATTTT.

The chain couples TRBV4-1 to TRBJ1-4; 8 nucleotides match TRBD1. Germline CDR1 and CDR2: MGHRA and YSYEKL. V trimming: 4 bases; J trimming: 7 bases; junction bases outside the gene matches: 8. The CDR3 covers 15 residues. The CDR3 is CASSLDRGWGEKLFF. CDR3 DNA: TGCGCCAGCAGCCTCGACAGGGGCTGGGGTGAAAAACTGTTTTTT.

V gene TRBV28 combines with J gene TRBJ1-2, with unresolved D. V was shortened by 5 bases and J by 8 bases, with 15 bases between the two germline ends. Germline assignment: CDR1 MDHEN and CDR2 SYDVKM. The CDR3 has 13 amino acids. The CDR3 sequence: CASSPTLNWGYTF. Here the CDR3 DNA reads TGTGCCAGCAGTCCTACGCTCAATTGGGGCTACACCTTC.

This chain links TRBV19 with TRBJ1-5; a weak D match, TRBD1 (6 bases). This CDR3 has 17 amino acids. V gave up 9 bases and J gave up 0 bases, with 21 bases separating them. Germline CDR1 LNHDA, CDR2 SQIVND (reference sequence). The CDR3 loop reads CASDHPGHSTSNQPQHF. The CDR3 nucleotides are TGTGCCAGCGACCACCCGGGACACTCAACTAGCAATCAGCCCCAGCATTTT.

This chain links TRBV27 with TRBJ1-2, with D unresolved. Germline CDR1 and CDR2: MNHEY and SMNVEV (reference sequence). CDR3 length: 13 amino acids. V lost 3 bases to trimming and J lost 1 base, with 6 bases between them. The CDR3 nucleotides are TGTGCCAGCAGTTTCCGGGGTAACTATGGCTACACCTTC. Translation: CASSFRGNYGYTF.